This T cell receptor (beta chain) stems from a study of T cell clonality in common variable immunodeficiency. Study-level findings and limits: Compared with healthy controls, CVID subjects showed increased TCRbeta clonality, mostly in about a third.

CVID and control samples used equivalent genomic DNA input. Sequencing used immunoSEQ multiplex PCR; TCRdb keeps in-frame clones, though not all of them. Sampling found tens of thousands of clones, none seen once. This clone was seen many times. Its antigen is as yet unknown. From the germline J gene comes the end of the CDR3, since the read stops 3 residues before it. Heparinized whole blood, about 4.5 to 8.5 ml, came from each donor. This CDR3 spans 15 amino acids. Germline V lookup: CDR1 SGHAT, CDR2 FQNNGV. V was cut by 4 bases and J by 2 bases, with 14 bases left in between. The genes are TRBV11-2 and TRBJ1-2; maybe TRBD1 (5 bases). The sample taken for sequencing was peripheral blood mononuclear cells. The TCR originated in a person aged 18 to 70 in good health. The sequenced part of the CDR3 DNA is TGTGCCAGCAGCTCTCCTATCGGGGGAAACTATGGC. It translates to CASSSPIGGNYG. The full CDR3 sequence reads CASSSPIGGNYGYTF.